Sequencing of this T cell receptor (beta chain) was carried out in a study of human T cells and chemical hapten exposure. Study overall: Upper back patch tests used 0.01% DPC, scored after 6 days. Patients having alopecia areata, totalis or universalis were mostly female.

Comment on this clonotype: Its cognate antigen is unknown.

General observations from the study: More PT1 expanded TCRs went with higher patch test scores.

MiXCR was run by TCRdb on the RACE reads, yielding one entry per CDR3 protein. The sample yields roughly 70,000 distinct CDR3 sequences, more than 8% seen once. This sample's time point: patch test 1, 2 weeks after DPC sensitization. The treatment here: therapeutic diphenylcyclopropenone sensitization with weekly scalp DPC. Researchers extracted total RNA from unfractionated whole blood. J gave up 0 bases and V 6 bases, and 10 bases lay outside the gene matches. Germline V CDR1 and CDR2: MDHEN, SYDVKM. The CDR3 has 16 residues. The rearrangement uses TRBV28 and TRBJ2-7, with 8 positions matching TRBD2. The sequence came from a woman in her forties with alopecia areata. Some clones in this sample may be carry-over from other donors' samples. The sample here was whole blood, taken in connection with sensitization to the hapten diphenylcyclopropenone (DPC). In nucleotides, the CDR3 is TGTGCCAGCAGCCAACGCACTAGCGGCCCCTCCTACGAGCAGTACTTC. Translating it yields CASSQRTSGPSYEQYF.